One T cell receptor (beta chain) is described in this entry. In its sample, this clone was seen a few times. Its antigen target is currently unknown. Base qualities are not provided; no much larger clone lies one nucleotide away. This sample stems from a study of cytomegalovirus exposure and HLA in healthy donors (dated by TCRdb to the late 2010s). At the level of the whole study: An earlier analysis of a few hundred of the donors reported approximately 300 Gb of sequence data and around 120 million unique TCR beta sequences obtained from some 170 million T cells. Approximately 300 gigabases of sequencing data and 91 million or so unique TCR sequences made up an early release that covered several hundred HLA-typed donors. Of the roughly 430 genotyped donors, about 80% fell in the genetic ancestry cluster associated with self-reported Caucasian donors. The study was designed to test whether signatures of past pathogen exposure could be identified by cataloging public T cell receptors. The study used immunosequencing to profile the T cell repertoires of several hundred subjects and linked those repertoires to cytomegalovirus serostatus. In addition to the first cohort of 650 to 750 subjects, a separate validation cohort of some 120 different subjects was used. High-throughput TCR immunosequencing, statistical association of individual TCRs with disease status, and machine learning were combined to predict cytomegalovirus infection status. A later analysis re-analyzed previously published TCR beta repertoires from hundreds of donors and added high-resolution HLA genotyping to study TCR occurrence patterns. The later analysis used no new phenotypic data to find candidate immune exposures, relying instead on TCR beta sequences and their occurrence across donors. An earlier analysis of several hundred of the donors applied high-throughput TCR beta sequencing to assess whether each TCR beta V gene segment acted as functional or pseudogenic. Donor age, sex, ethnicity and CMV serostatus were compiled together with the repertoire data. A later genetic analysis took genome-wide SNP genotypes for 398 of the 666 donors and used that subset as a discovery cohort. Every repertoire in the discovery cohort had been generated on one and the same sequencing platform. HLA typing included class I and class II loci at four-digit resolution. Typing coverage varied by locus: roughly 629-640 donors for A, B, C, DRB1 and DQB1; more than 500 for DQA1; over 600 for DPA1; approximately 490 for DPB1. Because of strong linkage in the cohort, five DR-DQ haplotypes were treated as single units for association and clustering. Among roughly 400 genotyped donors of the cohort, an average of approximately 240,000 unique TCR beta nucleotide sequences were sequenced per donor, around 18% of them non-productive. What the research found in general, with its limitations: The study listed 150 to 200 TCR beta chains as associated with cytomegalovirus. In an earlier analysis of roughly 500 of the donors, most TCR beta V segments appeared in productive rearrangements about 87% or about 30% of the time, broadly matching IMGT annotations. The only immune exposure information available for the cohort was CMV serostatus. In both the original and validation cohorts, the classifier was reported to diagnose cytomegalovirus status with high specificity and sensitivity. In vitro tests confirmed that a few of the cytomegalovirus-associated TCR beta chains recognize cytomegalovirus antigens. At a false discovery rate of 0.05, a later analysis linked about 16,000 TCR beta sequences to specific HLA alleles. Approximately 16 rarely observed V segments, including chromosome 9 orphons, were excluded from the earlier analysis of approximately 500 of the donors because counts were too low. According to a later analysis, TCR association rates differed among HLA loci, with DRB1 alleles showing the most associated TCRs and HLA-C alleles showing the fewest. Linkage disequilibrium might explain the correlated functional status among segregating V segments, but an unknown experimental factor could not be ruled out. Because HLA typing was missing for some donors at each locus, association tests included only the typed subset. It was suggested by the authors that the approach could potentially be generalized to other disease states and immunological phenotypes. Strong co-occurrence of HLA alleles, especially DR and DQ, made assigning TCR associations to individual alleles difficult. In a later analysis, HLA-associated TCR beta chains showed more clonal expansion and lower generation probabilities than non-associated chains that were equally common. A further reported finding was that TCR beta sequences accurately predicted the HLA-A and HLA-B alleles for most subjects in the first cohort. Across donors, most TCR sequences were observed very rarely, whereas some public TCRs were present in many individuals. Sequencing depth was assumed to be roughly uniform across donors in the presence/absence analyses, though that assumption may not hold. The cohort was sequenced for TCR beta chains only, and without alpha or paired-chain data the features that could be detected were limited. Compared with the roughly 700-donor mean, donors in an Asian-associated ancestry cluster had fewer N-insertions in productive TCRs, according to a later genetic analysis. A cluster of highly shared sequence variants was judged likely to represent a technical artifact of the sequencing pipeline. A later genetic analysis associated a missense DCLRE1C variant with V-gene and J-gene trimming of TCR beta chains, and an independent cohort replicated the association. In a later analysis, most CMV-associated TCR beta chains were found to appear HLA-restricted, with HLA associations seemingly driven largely by CMV exposure. Because the 87-base-pair reads could not distinguish some IMGT-functional V segments, including TRBV6-2 and TRBV6-3, those segments were excluded. Several of the top co-occurrence clusters appeared to be linked to parvovirus B19, influenza, CMV and Epstein-Barr virus, according to a later analysis.

Libraries were constructed by the immunoSEQ multiplex PCR assay. The multiplex PCR relied on a mix of 60 forward primers for TCR Vbeta segments and 13 reverse primers for TCR Jbeta segments. The CDR3 region of rearranged TCR beta genes was amplified from genomic DNA with a multiplex PCR assay. On the Illumina HiSeq System, the amplified TCR beta libraries were sequenced as 87-base-pair reads. Per the source publication's procedure: In a later analysis, roughly 80 million unique TCR beta chains were counted across the approximately 640 repertoires, and about 9.9 million of these chains were shared by at least two donors. A nearest-neighbor algorithm error-corrected the raw reads and collapsed the reads into unique sequences, merging closely related sequences to remove PCR and sequencing errors. Alignment of CDR3 sequences to IMGT reference sequences was used to assign V, D and J gene segments. For a sequence to be retained, a match of at least six nucleotides was required to both a V gene segment and a J gene segment. A rearrangement was called productive if the CDR3 had no stop codons and remained in frame with V and J, and every other rearrangement was called non-productive. Following IMGT convention, CDR3 was defined as the stretch from the second conserved V-encoded cysteine up to the conserved J-encoded phenylalanine. Sequences without an unambiguous match to a single V gene segment were excluded from the earlier analysis of 450 to 650 of the donors. An earlier analysis of around 600 of the donors classified V segments as functional when productive rearrangements were above 56.7% and as segregating when the standard deviation between donors was above 5%. A statistical classification framework was built to diagnose cytomegalovirus status from the catalog of TCR beta chain sequences. In a later analysis, TCR nucleotide sequences were compared against IMGT/GENE-DB human TR gene sequences so that V and J genes could be assigned. The TCRdist pipeline was used in a later analysis to assign CDR3 sequences and most-parsimonious VDJ recombination scenarios. In a later analysis, each TCR beta chain was defined by its CDR3 amino acid sequence together with its V-gene family, and reads without a unique V-gene family were excluded. A later analysis removed several hundred highly shared, low-generation-probability nucleotide sequences to deal with suspected cross-contamination and a sequencing artifact. In a later analysis, a clonal expansion index was calculated for each public chain from normalized within-repertoire ranks of inferred template counts. A later analysis computed generation probabilities with a VDJ recombination model fitted to out-of-frame rearrangements, and checked the results against IGoR. A later analysis scored TCR-TCR, TCR-HLA and TCR-CMV co-occurrence with hypergeometric tests, applying a repertoire-size bias correction to TCR pairs. False discovery rates were estimated in a later analysis by permuting HLA or CMV assignments 20 times. In a later analysis, co-occurring TCRs were grouped using DBSCAN, with TCRdist sequence similarity added in when clustering inside HLA-allele-positive subsets. Repertoires with fewer than 30,000 or more than 120,000 public chains, plus five repertoires with anomalous nucleotide sharing, were excluded from co-occurrence clustering. In TCRdb, the immuneACCESS table is reduced to in-frame sequences with V and J assigned. These tables do not hold every clone; where another copy was compared, an unresolved V gene accounts for under half, and the others remain unexplained. That table is the source of V, J and clone size, and D and trimming were worked out from the DNA. Here the sample has about 170,000 clones; 73% occur a single time. Approximately 5.6% of the sample lies in the top ten.

The cohort comprised fewer than 700 healthy bone marrow donors. At the time of sampling, all cohort members were nominally healthy, though unrecorded immune exposures were likely present. The donor tested CMV seropositive, placing the donor among the 289 seropositive members of the cohort. Every donor gave a peripheral blood sample, and the peripheral blood mononuclear cells from that sample were used for TCR beta sequencing. Genomic DNA was extracted from the blood cell samples with the Qiagen DNeasy Blood Extraction Kit. V is pared back by 2 bases and J by 9 bases, with 15 bases lying between the germline termini. Looking up the germline V gene yields CDR1 SGDLS and CDR2 YYNGEE. Reading from cysteine to phenylalanine, the CDR3 counts 14 amino acids. Of the read, only the CDR3 DNA is kept; its 42 bases are in frame from base 1.

This clonotype originated in a woman between 18 and 29 years old in good health and CMV-seropositive. The sequenced sample was PBMCs. The rearrangement combines TRBV9 with TRBJ2-1, and possibly TRBD2, on 6 matching bases. The CDR3 in this case is CASSVGRGTAEQFF. DNA sequence: TGTGCCAGCAGCGTGGGGCGGGGTACGGCTGAGCAGTTCTTC.